Each of the 28 T cell receptor beta chains below was sequenced from the same sample in a study of blood T cell repertoires in COVID-19. Sequencing was performed with immunoSEQ multiplex PCR; in TCRdb, only in-frame clones are kept and a portion is missing. In the table there are tens of thousands of clones, approximately 79% of which are singletons. Sequenced input: peripheral blood. The receptor set was obtained from a human donor in a cohort sampled during active COVID-19.

The CDR3 nucleotides are TGTGCCTGGAGTGTATCAGGGGCCCACGGCTACACCTTC. Amino acids: CAWSVSGAHGYTF. The chain uses TRBV30 and TRBJ1-2, with TRBD1 as a possible D gene (6 bases). CDR1 and CDR2 from the germline V gene are GTSNPN and SVGIG (reference sequence). This CDR3 is built from 13 residues. V was trimmed by 0 bases and J by 8 bases, leaving 13 bases between them.

The chain has TRBV1 and TRBJ2-3; the D call in the table, TRBD2, was not verified against the DNA. TRBV1 is labeled a pseudogene. This CDR3 has 16 residues. CDR3 DNA sequence: TGCACCAGCGCCCTTATCGGTAGCGGGAGCACAGATACGCAGTATTTT. It yields the protein CTSALIGSGSTDTQYF.

The rearrangement joins TRBV18 to TRBJ2-3; 9 positions match TRBD1. J lost 5 bases, V lost 1 base, and 4 bases had no gene match. Germline V CDR1 and CDR2: KGHSH, LQKENI. The CDR3 totals 15 residues. The CDR3 protein is CASSPQTGGGDTQYF. The CDR3 DNA follows: TGTGCCAGCTCACCACAGACAGGGGGAGGAGATACGCAGTATTTT. Variable domain in full (rest from reference TRBV18 and TRBJ2-3): NAGVMQNPRHLVRRRGQEARLRCSPMKGHSHVYWYRQLPEEGLKFMVYLQKENIIDESGMPKERFSAEFPKEGPSILRIQQVVRGDSAAYFCASSPQTGGGDTQYFGPGTRLTVL.

The chain carries TRBV4-3 and TRBJ2-5; 7 bases are shared with TRBD1. This CDR3 is 17 amino acids long. Germline V gives CDR1 LGHNA, CDR2 YSLEER. Trimming at V came to 0 bases and at J to 4 bases, leaving 11 bases not matched to a gene. The CDR3 region is CASSQDLGLGGPETQYF. DNA of the CDR3: TGCGCCAGCAGCCAAGATCTTGGCTTAGGGGGCCCAGAGACCCAGTACTTC.

This clone was seen a handful of times. The chain links TRBV27 to TRBJ2-3, with 10 bases matching TRBD2. The CDR3 consists of 17 residues. V was clipped by 2 bases and J by 2 bases; unmatched bases: 7. CDR1 MNHEY and CDR2 SMNVEV come from the germline V gene (reference sequence). This CDR3 reads CASSLPRLAGSTDTQYF. The CDR3 region has the DNA TGTGCCAGCAGTTTACCCAGACTAGCGGGTTCCACAGATACGCAGTATTTT.

The chain has TRBV3-1 (or the pseudogene TRBV3-2) and TRBJ1-4; 7 positions match TRBD1. Germline-derived CDR1 and CDR2 are LGHDT and YNNKEL (reference sequence). With V trimmed by 0 bases and J by 6 bases, 1 base remained unmatched. The CDR3 loop spans 14 amino acids. The CDR3 reads CASSQEGGDEKLFF. For the CDR3, the DNA is TGTGCCAGCAGCCAAGAAGGGGGCGATGAAAAACTGTTTTTT.

The chain recombines TRBV6-2 or TRBV6-3 with TRBJ1-2, with D uncertain. Germline V gene lookup returns CDR1 MNHEY and CDR2 SVGEGT. The germline V and J ends were trimmed by 1 base and 8 bases, with 11 bases remaining between them. CDR3 length: 13 amino acids. CDR3 loop: CASSYWAVSGYTF. The CDR3 DNA reads TGTGCCAGCAGTTACTGGGCAGTGTCCGGCTACACCTTC.

V usage is TRBV4-3 and J usage is TRBJ2-7, with D unclear. Germline CDR1 reads LGHNA; CDR2 reads YSLEER. V lost 1 base and J lost 1, with 8 bases in between. The CDR3 is 14 amino acids. CDR3 nucleotides: TGCGCCAGCAGCCAAGCCCGAGCTTCCTACGAGCAGTACTTC. This gives the protein CASSQARASYEQYF.

The V call is TRBV18, the J call TRBJ1-2; D perhaps matches TRBD1 (5 bases). CDR1 is KGHSH and CDR2 is LQKENI in the germline V gene. The CDR3 is 16 residues long. The ends were cut back, 4 bases at V and 6 bases at J, with 21 bases in the middle. The CDR3 DNA is TGTGCCAGCTCACTTCCGTTGGGAGGGGTCTTGGATGGCTACACCTTC. This gives the protein CASSLPLGGVLDGYTF.

The chain joins TRBV3-1 (or the pseudogene TRBV3-2) to TRBJ1-2; TRBD1 agrees at 7 bases. J gave up 4 bases and V 7 bases, and 6 bases lay outside the gene matches. Germline CDR1 is LGHDT and CDR2 is YNNKEL (reference sequence). The CDR3 spans 13 residues. CDR3 sequence: CASTDRRGYGYTF. In DNA, the CDR3 is TGTGCCAGCACGGACAGGCGGGGCTATGGCTACACCTTC.

The V call is TRBV11-1, the J call TRBJ2-2; D call uncertain. This CDR3 spans 14 amino acids. CDR1 is SGHAT and CDR2 is FQDESV in the germline V gene (reference sequence). The V end was cut by 5 bases, the J end by 1 base, with 8 bases between. The CDR3 reads CASSQQMNTGELFF. CDR3 sequence (DNA): TGTGCCAGCAGCCAACAGATGAACACCGGGGAGCTGTTTTTT.

The chain has TRBV6-5 and TRBJ2-7; TRBD1 might be the D (7 bases). V dropped 6 bases and J dropped 4 bases, with 19 bases sitting between them. Germline V lookup: CDR1 MNHEY, CDR2 SVGAGI. The CDR3 sequence is 15 residues long. Written as DNA, the CDR3 is TGTGCCAGCAGCCATTACAAGGCAGGGGGGTACGAGCAGTACTTC. It is translated as CASSHYKAGGYEQYF.

The J gene is TRBJ2-3, the V gene TRBV30; 8 bases agree with TRBD2. CDR1 and CDR2 from the germline V gene are GTSNPN and SVGIG (reference sequence). This CDR3 comprises 16 residues. V gave up 4 bases and J gave up 3 bases; unmatched junction bases: 12. The CDR3 bases are TGTGCCTGGATGGGCAGAGCGGGAGTTAGTACAGATACGCAGTATTTT. Encoded protein: CAWMGRAGVSTDTQYF. The full variable domain, rest sourced from reference TRBV30 and TRBJ2-3, is SQTIHQWPATLVQPVGSPLSLECTVEGTSNPNLYWYRQAAGRGLQLLFYSVGIGQISSEVPQNLSASRPQDRQFILSSKKLLLSDSGFYLCAWMGRAGVSTDTQYFGPGTRLTVL.

The rearrangement joins TRBV28 to TRBJ1-5; D is perhaps TRBD1 (5 bases). V shed 6 bases and J shed 0 bases, with 12 bases lying between them. The CDR3 loop spans 15 amino acids. Germline assignment: CDR1 MDHEN and CDR2 SYDVKM. The CDR3 sequence is CASRGLQHSNQPQHF. CDR3 bases: TGTGCCAGCAGGGGGCTCCAACATAGCAATCAGCCCCAGCATTTT.

The V call is TRBV9, the J call TRBJ2-1, with 9 bases aligning to TRBD2. The CDR3 runs to 16 residues. The J segment lost 5 bases and the V segment lost 2 bases, leaving 8 bases of the junction unmatched. CDR1 is SGDLS and CDR2 is YYNGEE in the germline V gene. The CDR3 sequence: CASSVFSGGWDNEQFF. The CDR3 DNA reads TGTGCCAGCAGCGTCTTTAGCGGGGGCTGGGACAATGAGCAGTTCTTC.

J is TRBJ2-7 and V is TRBV7-2, with 13 bases fitting TRBD2. The CDR3 spans 14 residues. V trimming: 4 bases; J trimming: 5 bases; junction bases outside the gene matches: 2. Germline V gene data show CDR1 as SGHTA and CDR2 as FQGNSA. The CDR3 nucleotides are TGTGCCAGCAGCTCGGGACTAGCGGGACACGAGCAGTACTTC. Translating it yields CASSSGLAGHEQYF.

The chain carries TRBV7-2 and TRBJ2-7; D gene unclear. Deletions cut 4 bases from V and 3 bases from J, with 7 bases between. CDR3 length equals 12 residues. Germline V gene sequence: CDR1 SGHTA, CDR2 FQGNSA. As DNA, the CDR3 is TGTGCCAGCAGCTATAGCCTCTACGAGCAGTACTTC. Amino acid sequence: CASSYSLYEQYF.

CDR3 in amino acids: CAPRTDRGPNSVKNIQYF. The CDR3 DNA reads TGTGCCCCCAGAACGGACAGGGGGCCCAATAGTGTCAAAAACATTCAGTACTTC. The chain recombines TRBV21-1 with TRBJ2-4; the table's D call, TRBD1, has no DNA check behind it. TRBV21-1 is a known pseudogene. The CDR3 runs 18 residues.

The chain has TRBV15 and TRBJ2-3; TRBD2 matches at 8 bases. Germline assignment: CDR1 LNHNV and CDR2 YYDKDF (reference sequence). V dropped 0 bases and J dropped 0; count of bases not matched to a gene: 11. CDR3 length: 19 amino acids. The CDR3 is CATSRDQRGTSPSTDTQYF. The CDR3 DNA sequence: TGTGCCACCAGCAGAGATCAGCGGGGGACTAGTCCTAGCACAGATACGCAGTATTTT.

Only a few counts were recorded for this clone. The rearrangement uses TRBV7-2 and TRBJ2-5, with D possibly TRBD1 on 5 matching bases. CDR1 is SGHTA, CDR2 FQGNSA, per germline. Trimming left V 3 bases short and J 5 bases short, with 16 bases between. The CDR3 loop spans 15 amino acids. CDR3 protein: CASSFGARSRETQYF. In DNA form, the CDR3 reads TGTGCCAGCAGCTTTGGGGCCCGCAGCCGGGAGACCCAGTACTTC.

The gene calls are TRBV28 and TRBJ1-5, with a weak D call TRBD1 (5 bases). The CDR3 length is 15 residues. Germline V gives CDR1 MDHEN, CDR2 SYDVKM. V lost 6 bases to trimming and J lost 4 bases, with 16 bases between them. CDR3 in amino acids: CASRLVVQGNQPQHF. The CDR3 DNA reads as TGTGCCAGCAGATTGGTTGTCCAGGGTAATCAGCCCCAGCATTTT. Variable domain in full (rest from reference TRBV28 and TRBJ1-5): DVKVTQSSRYLVKRTGEKVFLECVQDMDHENMFWYRQDPGLGLRLIYFSYDVKMKEKGDIPEGYSVSREKKERFSLILESASTNQTSMYLCASRLVVQGNQPQHFGDGTRLSIL.

The V gene is TRBV19, the J gene TRBJ2-6; TRBD1 matches 9 bases. J lost 0 bases, V lost 5 bases, and 8 bases had no gene match. CDR1 is LNHDA and CDR2 is SQIVND in the germline V gene (reference sequence). This CDR3 has 18 amino acids. The CDR3 loop is CASSPRTGAGSGANVLTF. The CDR3, as DNA: TGTGCCAGTAGTCCCCGGACAGGGGCCGGCTCTGGGGCCAACGTCCTGACTTTC.

V gene TRBV11-2 combines with J gene TRBJ2-2, with a tentative D call TRBD2 (5 bases). Trimming removed 5 bases from V and 6 bases from J, with 16 bases in between. CDR1 is SGHAT and CDR2 is FQNNGV in the germline V gene. The CDR3 sequence is 15 residues long. The CDR3 sequence: CASSPGGRRPGELFF. CDR3 coding DNA: TGTGCCAGCAGCCCCGGAGGCCGACGCCCCGGGGAGCTGTTTTTT.

This chain links TRBV28 with TRBJ2-3, with 8 positions matching TRBD2. This CDR3 contains 16 residues. CDR1 is MDHEN, CDR2 SYDVKM, per germline. With V trimmed by 3 bases and J by 0 bases, 5 bases remained unmatched. This CDR3 is CASSLVAGSSTDTQYF. CDR3 nucleotide sequence: TGTGCCAGCAGTTTGGTAGCGGGATCCAGCACAGATACGCAGTATTTT.

J is TRBJ2-1 and V is TRBV7-9; TRBD2 agrees at 7 bases. CDR1 SEHNR and CDR2 FQNEAQ come from the germline V gene (reference sequence). The CDR3 totals 19 residues. J lost 10 bases, V lost 8 bases, and 29 bases had no gene match. Here the CDR3 DNA reads TGTGCCAGCCGTTCCAAGCCGGCCGCGACGGGACTAAGGATCGCCGAGCAGTTCTTC. Translated: CASRSKPAATGLRIAEQFF. The variable domain in full, with the rest retrieved from reference TRBV7-9 and TRBJ2-1, is DTGVSQNPRHKITKRGQNVTFRCDPISEHNRLYWYRQTLGQGPEFLTYFQNEAQLEKSRLLSDRFSAERPKGSFSTLEIQRTEQGDSAMYLCASRSKPAATGLRIAEQFFGPGTRLTVL.

V is TRBV9 and J is TRBJ2-6; tentatively, D is TRBD1 (5 bases). Germline V lookup: CDR1 SGDLS, CDR2 YYNGEE. V lost 3 bases and J 0 bases, leaving 19 bases between the germline ends. The length of the CDR3 is 19 residues. The DNA for the CDR3 is TGTGCCAGCAGCGCCGGGTTGGGGCTGCAGCACTCTGGGGCCAACGTCCTGACTTTC. It yields the protein CASSAGLGLQHSGANVLTF.

This clone appeared a few times. Written as DNA, the CDR3 is TGTGCCAGCAGTGGAGCGGGAGGGGCCGGGGAGCTGTTTTTT. Protein product: CASSGAGGAGELFF. The V call is TRBV2, the J call TRBJ2-2; 10 bases are shared with TRBD2. Germline CDR1 SNHLY, CDR2 FYNNEI. The CDR3 loop spans 14 amino acids. The trim removed 4 bases at V and 6 bases at J, leaving 2 bases unmatched.

This clone was detected only once. This chain connects TRBV29-1 to TRBJ2-7, with 8 positions matching TRBD2. V shed 6 bases and J 3 bases; nucleotides not matched to a gene: 10. The CDR3 spans 14 residues. Germline V CDR1 and CDR2: SQVTM, ANQGSEA. In nucleotides, the CDR3 is TGCAGCGTCACGAAGGGAGCGGGAGTCTACGAGCAGTACTTC. It translates to CSVTKGAGVYEQYF.